This T cell receptor beta chain was documented in a study of T cell responses to AZD1222 COVID-19 vaccine. Study-level information: Pooled together were second doses at about 4 or about 12 weeks. Overall study findings and caveats: Across spike, vaccine-associated CD4 TCRs were found, dominant at 160-218 and 743-854. Spike-specific TCR breadth rose after two AZD1222 doses, and depth rose as well.

Produced via immunoSEQ multiplex PCR; TCRdb's table is partial and in-frame only. The data show around 100,000 clones, about 90% seen once. In the case of this clone: The antigen is unknown.

CDR3 length equals 15 residues. The V segment lost 5 bases and the J segment 2 bases; nucleotides outside the gene matches: 7. In germline, CDR1 is SEHNR, CDR2 FQNEAQ (reference sequence). This receptor was taken from an adult in good health. V gene TRBV7-9 combines with J gene TRBJ1-1; 8 nucleotides match TRBD1. Specimen: peripheral blood, collected on day 0 of AZD1222 vaccination. CDR3 sequence reads: CASSPKDRANTEAFF. The CDR3 nucleotides are TGTGCCAGCAGCCCGAAGGACAGGGCTAACACTGAAGCTTTCTTT.